This T cell receptor (beta chain) came from a study of technical replicates of blood from a few donors. V gave up 1 base and J gave up 2 bases; unmatched junction bases: 9. CDR1 is KGHSH and CDR2 is LQKENI in the germline V gene. The CDR3 sequence is 17 residues long. Clones were sequenced by immunoSEQ multiplex PCR, and TCRdb holds only the in-frame ones, with some missing. Of approximately 70,000 clones detected, approximately 97% appear once; the ten largest clones hold 0.22%. This TCR came from a human donor in good health. The sample consisted of T cells isolated from PBMCs. This chain joins TRBV18 and TRBJ1-1, with TRBD1 matching over 8 bases. DNA for the CDR3: TGTGCCAGCTCACCACAGGCAGGGGGCGGGATTAACACTGAAGCTTTCTTT. This gives the protein CASSPQAGGGINTEAFF.